This is a list of T cell receptor beta chains from one sample in a study of vaccination effects on CD4 cells after COVID-19. Using immunoSEQ multiplex PCR, the repertoire was profiled, and TCRdb retains in-frame clones only, with some absent. The sample yields tens of thousands of clones, 73% seen once. These receptors have no identified antigens. Sequenced here: CD4+ T cells from PBMCs cultured with HCoV-229E spike peptides, sampled after COVID-19 vaccination. These receptors all stem from a human donor who received a COVID-19 vaccine. CDR3s include the opening cysteine and the closing phenylalanine or tryptophan. Each record gives: V gene, clone size, CDR3 protein. Rows may omit the clone size; those that give it use once, few, many or a size class.

>TRBV27|few
CASSRQFSGANVLTF
>TRBV12-3/TRBV12-4|-
CASSGTVNEKLFF
>TRBV18|-
CASSPPGGTEAFF
>TRBV2|-
CASRYGTANTEAFF
>TRBV9|-
CASSAQGASYNSPLHF
>TRBV18|-
CASSRWENRGGNQPQHF
>TRBV5-5|-
CASSATIQGATGELFF
>TRBV7-9|-
CASSRTGVGKLFF
>TRBV4-1|few
CASSQGLRTGSAPQHF
>TRBV7-8|once
CASSSVSLSEQFF